The 3 T cell receptor beta chains in this list originate from one sample, sequenced in a study of naive and memory T cell subsets. An oligonucleotide containing a UMI was ligated to the 3' end of TCR cDNA. The SP2 primer and nested alpha and beta constant region primers amplified ligated cDNA in four rounds. TCRdb re-analysed the 5' RACE reads in MiXCR, keeping a single row per CDR3 protein. The table includes about 48,000 distinct CDR3 sequences, 4.7% detected once. The receptor source for this set is a female donor in good health.

This clonotype was detected only a few times. Mismatch with germline at one junction end may stem from a read error. The chain recombines TRBV20-1 with TRBJ1-2, with unresolved D. Per the germline V gene, CDR1 is DFQATT and CDR2 is SNEGSKA (reference sequence). This CDR3 has 12 amino acids. CDR3 protein: CSAPTPYYGDTF. The CDR3 DNA reads as TGCAGTGCTCCAACTCCTTACTATGGCGACACCTTC.

This clonotype was recorded many times. The V gene is TRBV12-3 or TRBV12-4, the J gene TRBJ2-5; 9 bases align to TRBD2. The CDR3 extends over 15 amino acids. V shed 2 bases, J shed 7 bases, and the junction held 8 bases outside the gene matches. Here the CDR3 DNA reads TGTGCCAGCAGTTTAACTAGCGGGTTTAAGTCGACCCAGTACTTC. This codes for CASSLTSGFKSTQYF.

The rearrangement joins TRBV5-4 to TRBJ1-3; 9 positions agree with TRBD1. J was trimmed by 4 bases and V by 3 bases; bases with no gene match: 11. Per germline, CDR1 SGHNT and CDR2 YYREEE (reference sequence). The CDR3 length is 17 residues. CDR3 DNA sequence: TGTGCCAGCAGCTCACCTGGACAGGGGATGGGGGGAAACACCATATATTTT. It specifies CASSSPGQGMGGNTIYF.